Listed here are 10 T cell receptor beta chains from one sample, sequenced in a study of cytomegalovirus exposure and HLA in healthy donors. PCR amplification relied on 60 Vbeta primers (plus 13 Jbeta primers). Sequencing was performed with immunoSEQ multiplex PCR; in TCRdb, only in-frame clones are kept and a portion is missing. The table records about 200,000 clones, roughly 70% of them present only once. Sequenced material: PBMCs. These receptors were obtained from a man in his forties or fifties in good health and CMV-seropositive.

This clone was seen once. The chain is built from TRBV28 and TRBJ2-7; TRBD1 agrees at 9 bases. V gave up 3 bases and J gave up 0 bases; unmatched junction bases: 6. The CDR3 spans 16 residues. The germline CDR1 and CDR2 sequences are MDHEN and SYDVKM. This CDR3 reads CASSLRTGVGSYEQYF. The CDR3 DNA is TGTGCCAGCAGTTTGCGGACAGGGGTGGGCTCCTACGAGCAGTACTTC.

The CDR3 spells CASSQVTGGNTGELFF. The CDR3 coding sequence is TGTGCCAGCAGCCAAGTAACAGGGGGAAACACCGGGGAGCTGTTTTTT. The chain combines TRBV14 with TRBJ2-2; 8 nucleotides align to TRBD1. Per the germline V gene, CDR1 is SGHDN and CDR2 is FVKESK. The CDR3 runs to 16 residues. J gave up 2 bases and V 1 base, and 3 bases lay outside the gene matches.

The rearrangement uses TRBV2 and TRBJ1-5, with a tentative D call TRBD1 (6 bases). Germline assignment: CDR1 SNHLY and CDR2 FYNNEI. The V end was cut by 7 bases, the J end by 7 bases, with 14 bases between. The CDR3 extends over 13 amino acids. The CDR3 protein is CASNGGREQPQHF. The CDR3 DNA reads as TGTGCCAGCAACGGGGGGCGCGAGCAGCCCCAGCATTTT. Complete variable domain (other parts from reference TRBV2 and TRBJ1-5): EPEVTQTPSHQVTQMGQEVILRCVPISNHLYFYWYRQILGQKVEFLVSFYNNEISEKSEIFDDQFSVERPDGSNFTLKIRSTKLEDSAMYFCASNGGREQPQHFGDGTRLSIL.

This chain joins TRBV4-2 and TRBJ2-3, with 11 bases aligning to TRBD2. This CDR3 spans 17 amino acids. CDR1 and CDR2 (germline): LGHNA, YNFKEQ. The V gene end was trimmed by 0 bases and the J gene end by 3 bases; junction bases not matched to a gene: 5. CDR3 in DNA: TGTGCCAGCAGCCAAGAGTCCCTAGCGGGGGGAACAGATACGCAGTATTTT. Translating it yields CASSQESLAGGTDTQYF.

This clone was observed a single time. The gene calls are TRBV6-1 and TRBJ2-7; TRBD2 agrees at 10 bases. With 2 bases clipped from V and 6 bases from J, the junction kept 13 bases outside the gene matches. CDR3 length: 17 amino acids. Per germline, CDR1 MNHNS and CDR2 SASEGT. The CDR3 is CASSERASGGPGGEQYF. The CDR3 DNA follows: TGTGCCAGCAGTGAACGGGCTAGCGGGGGCCCCGGCGGCGAGCAGTACTTC.

This rearrangement joins TRBV28 to TRBJ2-7; the D is unclear. The V end was cut by 7 bases, the J end by 7 bases, with 14 bases between. The CDR3 consists of 12 residues. CDR1 and CDR2 from the germline V gene are MDHEN and SYDVKM. The CDR3 region has the DNA TGTGCCAGCACTACCCCGGGTGAGGAGCAGTACTTC. It encodes CASTTPGEEQYF.

The CDR3 DNA follows: TGTGCCAGTAGTATCTACAGGGGAAATCAGCCCCAGCATTTT. This sequence encodes CASSIYRGNQPQHF. The chain is built from TRBV19 and TRBJ1-5, with TRBD1 identical over 7 bases. This CDR3 has 14 residues. Per germline, CDR1 LNHDA and CDR2 SQIVND (reference sequence). J was trimmed by 4 bases and V by 3 bases; bases with no gene match: 3.

The V call is TRBV15, the J call TRBJ2-5; the match to TRBD1 covers 8 bases. The CDR3 spans 17 residues. Germline V CDR1 and CDR2: LNHNV, YYDKDF (reference sequence). V shed 5 bases and J 4 bases; nucleotides not matched to a gene: 15. The CDR3 DNA is TGTGCCACCAGCCGGGGAACCTCCCAGGGGGCGATAGAGACCCAGTACTTC. This gives the protein CATSRGTSQGAIETQYF.

This sequence joins TRBV6-6 and TRBJ1-3; maybe TRBD1 (5 bases). This CDR3 spans 15 amino acids. Germline V lookup: CDR1 MNHNY, CDR2 SVGAGI (reference sequence). The V gene lost 6 bases and the J gene lost 4 bases, with 16 bases spanning the gap. The CDR3 DNA reads as TGTGCCAGCAGCTCCTCGGGGGGAGCAGGAAACACCATATATTTT. It codes for CASSSSGGAGNTIYF.

The V call is TRBV5-8, the J call TRBJ1-2; TRBD1 is a possible D gene (6 bases). CDR3 size: 13 residues. Per germline, CDR1 SGHTS and CDR2 YDEGEE. The V end was cut by 4 bases, the J end by 4 bases, with 11 bases between. The CDR3 DNA is TGTGCCAGCAGCCTCAGGGGAGCCTATGGCTACACCTTC. It specifies CASSLRGAYGYTF.